These 14 T cell receptor beta chains came from one sample sequenced in a study of shared clonotypes between healthy human individuals. Clones were read by immunoSEQ multiplex PCR, and TCRdb kept only the in-frame ones, dropping some. The sample consists of about 2.1 million clones, 80% to 95% of them appearing once. The naive CD8 population came from CD45RO-negative cells selected for CCR7, without terminally differentiated effector memory CD45RA+ cells. Material for sequencing was naive CD8+ T cells from PBMCs. Source of these receptors: a man younger than 35 in good health. Some clones in this sample may be carry-over from other donors' samples.

The V and J genes are TRBV5-4 and TRBJ1-1; 10 bases line up with TRBD1. The CDR3 extends over 16 amino acids. Per germline, CDR1 SGHNT and CDR2 YYREEE (reference sequence). Trimming removed 0 bases from V and 5 bases from J; junction bases left unmatched: 7. CDR3 sequence: CASSLGDRGVGTEAFF. The CDR3 DNA sequence: TGTGCCAGCAGCTTGGGGGACAGGGGAGTGGGTACTGAAGCTTTCTTT.

The gene calls are TRBV6-6 and TRBJ1-1; D is unclear. This CDR3 is built from 14 residues. V lost 2 bases, J lost 1 base, and 8 bases lay in between. Germline V lookup: CDR1 MNHNY, CDR2 SVGAGI (reference sequence). CDR3 residues: CASSYEGTNTEAFF. The CDR3 DNA reads TGTGCCAGCAGTTACGAGGGCACGAACACTGAAGCTTTCTTT.

The rearrangement uses TRBV29-1 and TRBJ2-1; possible D gene TRBD2, 6 bases. Trimming took off 7 bases at V and 2 bases at J, with 15 bases between the two ends. Germline V gene data show CDR1 as SQVTM and CDR2 as ANQGSEA. CDR3 size: 14 residues. The DNA for the CDR3 is TGCAGCGCTGGAGGGACTGCGACCTACAATGAGCAGTTCTTC. The encoded protein is CSAGGTATYNEQFF.

This chain connects TRBV28 to TRBJ2-7; D perhaps matches TRBD2 (6 bases). The V and J ends lost 4 bases and 6 bases respectively, with 13 bases between them. Germline V gene data show CDR1 as MDHEN and CDR2 as SYDVKM. The CDR3 extends over 13 amino acids. The DNA for the CDR3 is TGTGCCAGCAGTTCCGCCGGGGGAGTCGAGCAGTACTTC. Its translation is CASSSAGGVEQYF.

As to this clone: This specimen includes other DNA sequences encoding the same CDR3. The rearrangement links TRBV11-2 to TRBJ2-1; 8 bases are shared with TRBD2. The V segment lost 0 bases and the J segment 4 bases; nucleotides outside the gene matches: 5. The CDR3 extends over 16 amino acids. Germline V gene data show CDR1 as SGHAT and CDR2 as FQNNGV. The CDR3 nucleotides read TGTGCCAGCAGCTTAGATCGGCTAGCGGGTTACAATGAGCAGTTCTTC. Translated, it gives CASSLDRLAGYNEQFF.

There are a few counts of this clone. The chain carries TRBV2 and TRBJ1-2; D remains ambiguous. V was clipped by 2 bases and J by 3 bases, with 13 bases between them. Germline loops: CDR1 SNHLY, CDR2 FYNNEI. The CDR3 spans 15 residues. In DNA, the CDR3 is TGTGCCAGCAGTGAATGGTCGGCAGCCGACTATGGCTACACCTTC. Translated: CASSEWSAADYGYTF.

The V call is TRBV7-9, the J call TRBJ2-5; tentatively, D is TRBD1 or TRBD2 (5 bases each). The CDR3 extends over 16 amino acids. The germline V gene has CDR1 SEHNR and CDR2 FQNEAQ (reference sequence). V lost 5 bases, J lost 3 bases, and 19 bases lay in between. CDR3 bases: TGTGCCAGCAGCCCCGTTCGGGACGGCCTAGAAGAGACCCAGTACTTC. Translation gives CASSPVRDGLEETQYF.

The genes are TRBV7-9 and TRBJ2-7; 9 bases line up with TRBD1. V lost 6 bases to trimming and J lost 2 bases; unmatched junction nucleotides: 8. CDR3 length: 15 amino acids. Looked up from germline, CDR1 is SEHNR and CDR2 is FQNEAQ (reference sequence). CDR3 residues: CASRHGTGSPYEQYF. For the CDR3, the DNA is TGTGCCAGCAGGCACGGGACAGGGTCTCCCTACGAGCAGTACTTC. The entire variable domain, with the rest obtained from reference TRBV7-9 and TRBJ2-7, is as follows: DTGVSQNPRHKITKRGQNVTFRCDPISEHNRLYWYRQTLGQGPEFLTYFQNEAQLEKSRLLSDRFSAERPKGSFSTLEIQRTEQGDSAMYLCASRHGTGSPYEQYFGPGTRLTVT.

This clone was seen just once. The J gene is TRBJ2-2, the V gene TRBV11-2, with 8 bases matching TRBD2. CDR1 is SGHAT, CDR2 FQNNGV, per germline. V was clipped by 8 bases and J by 4 bases; unmatched bases: 0. This CDR3 is 12 amino acids long. The CDR3 loop reads CASLAGTGELFF. CDR3 DNA sequence: TGTGCCAGCCTAGCGGGCACCGGGGAGCTGTTTTTT.

V gene TRBV5-1 combines with J gene TRBJ2-3; 7 bases fit TRBD2. CDR1 is SGHRS, CDR2 YFSETQ, per germline. This CDR3 has 15 residues. The junction had 10 bases not matched to a gene; V was cut back by 3 bases and J by 6 bases. The CDR3 sequence is CASSSTLALQDTQYF. The DNA of the CDR3 is TGCGCCAGCAGCTCTACACTAGCGCTTCAGGATACGCAGTATTTT.

The chain uses TRBV9 and TRBJ2-3; tentatively, D is TRBD1 or TRBD2 (5 bases each). The CDR3 covers 14 residues. Between the trimmed V and J ends, which lost 3 bases and 2 bases, there was a span of 10 bases. Per germline, CDR1 SGDLS and CDR2 YYNGEE. The CDR3 loop is CASSAGRFTDTQYF. The CDR3 coding sequence is TGTGCCAGCAGCGCGGGGCGATTCACAGATACGCAGTATTTT. The full variable domain, rest sourced from reference TRBV9 and TRBJ2-3, is DSGVTQTPKHLITATGQRVTLRCSPRSGDLSVYWYQQSLDQGLQFLIQYYNGEERAKGNILERFSAQQFPDLHSELNLSSLELGDSALYFCASSAGRFTDTQYFGPGTRLTVL.

Points on this clone: Different DNA sequences within this sample yield the same CDR3. This chain connects TRBV15 to TRBJ2-7; weak D call: TRBD2 (6 bases). The CDR3 loop spans 13 amino acids. CDR1 is LNHNV, CDR2 YYDKDF, per germline (reference sequence). V shed 5 bases and J shed 2 bases, with 10 bases lying between them. The CDR3 DNA reads TGTGCCACCAGCGAGGGACTGGCCTACGAGCAGTACTTC. Translating gives CATSEGLAYEQYF.

This chain uses TRBV4-3 with TRBJ2-3; TRBD2 is a possible D gene (6 bases). This CDR3 is 15 amino acids long. The germline CDR1 and CDR2 sequences are LGHNA and YSLEER. V was pared by 0 bases and J by 2 bases, with 9 bases between. The CDR3 loop is CASSQEDYPTDTQYF. DNA of the CDR3: TGCGCCAGCAGCCAAGAGGACTATCCCACAGATACGCAGTATTTT.

The V call is TRBV7-8, the J call TRBJ1-4; 8 bases are a match to TRBD1. This CDR3 region has 15 residues. V lost 5 bases, J lost 6 bases, and 8 bases stayed unmatched. CDR1 and CDR2 from the germline V gene are SGHVS and FQNEAQ. In nucleotides, the CDR3 is TGTGCCAGCAGCACACGGGACAGGTCAGATGAAAAACTGTTTTTT. Amino acids: CASSTRDRSDEKLFF. Based on the CDR3 plus reference TRBV7-8 and TRBJ1-4, the full variable domain is GAGVSQSPRYKVAKRGQDVALRCDPISGHVSLFWYQQALGQGPEFLTYFQNEAQLDKSGLPSDRFFAERPEGSVSTLKIQRTQQEDSAVYLCASSTRDRSDEKLFFGSGTQLSVL.